This is a list of T cell receptor beta chains from one sample in a study of blood T cell repertoires in COVID-19. Measured with immunoSEQ multiplex PCR; TCRdb has only the in-frame clones, and not every one. The sample records around 130,000 clones, around 76% being singletons. Sequenced: peripheral blood. The receptors here all came from a human donor in a cohort sampled during active COVID-19. Each CDR3 is given with its conserved first and last residue. The D gene is left open where the match is weak. Part of the rows lack a size; the others show once, few, many or a class for expanded clones.

>TRBJ1-2|TRBV3-1/TRBV3-2|TRBD1|-
TGTGCCAGCAGCCTAGGACAGGGGAAGGGCTACACCTTC
CASSLGQGKGYTF
>TRBJ2-7|TRBV2|TRBD1|-
TGTGCCAGCAGTGAGACGAGTGTCGGGACAGGGCCCTACGAGCAGTACTTC
CASSETSVGTGPYEQYF
>TRBJ1-5|TRBV6-5|TRBD1|-
TGTGCCAGCAGTTCTTCCGACAGGGGAAGGCAGCCCCAGCATTTT
CASSSSDRGRQPQHF
>TRBJ2-4|TRBV3-1/TRBV3-2|TRBD1|-
TGTGCCAGCAGCCAACGACAGGGGGCGCCTGCCAAAAACATTCAGTACTTC
CASSQRQGAPAKNIQYF
>TRBJ2-7|TRBV4-2|-|-
TGTGCCAGCAGCCATGGTCCTAGCTACGAGCAGTACTTC
CASSHGPSYEQYF
>TRBJ2-2|TRBV25-1|-|-
TGTGCCAGCAGGACAGGGAACACCGGGGAGCTGTTTTTT
CASRTGNTGELFF
>TRBJ1-5|TRBV19|-|few
TGTGCCAGTAGTATAGTACAGACAAGGAGCAATCAGCCCCAGCATTTT
CASSIVQTRSNQPQHF
>TRBJ2-7|TRBV6-2/TRBV6-3|-|-
TGTGCCAGCAGCGCGTGGGGGGCAGGGGGACCCTACGAGCAGTACTTC
CASSAWGAGGPYEQYF
>TRBJ2-3|TRBV5-1|-|-
TGCGCCACTGCAAAGCAGACAAGCACAGATACGCAGTATTTT
CATAKQTSTDTQYF
>TRBJ2-7|TRBV13|TRBD1|-
TGTGCCAGCAGCCCGACAGGGGGCGAGCAGTACTTC
CASSPTGGEQYF
>TRBJ1-2|TRBV18|-|-
TGTGCCAGCTCACTTGAGGTCTACCAGGGCTACACCTTC
CASSLEVYQGYTF
>TRBJ2-1|TRBV9|-|-
TGTGCCAGCAGCACGACTAGTTCAGGCTACAATGAGCAGTTCTTC
CASSTTSSGYNEQFF
>TRBJ1-1|TRBV7-9|-|-
TGTGCCAGCAGCCACCCCCCTTTGGAGGGTTTCAGTGAAGCTTTCTTT
CASSHPPLEGFSEAFF
>TRBJ2-1|TRBV6-5|TRBD1|-
TGTGCCAGCAAATCCGGGACAGGGAGCTTTGAGCAGTTCTTC
CASKSGTGSFEQFF
>TRBJ1-2|TRBV11-2|-|-
TGTGCCAGCAGCTTCTTGCTGGGGGCAGGCGGCTACACCTTC
CASSFLLGAGGYTF
>TRBJ2-7|TRBV5-5|TRBD1|-
TGTGCCAGCAGCGCAGAAACAGGGGGCTACACCTACGAGCAGTACTTC
CASSAETGGYTYEQYF
>TRBJ2-1|TRBV27|-|-
TGTGCCAGCAGTCTGATAGCGGAGAGGCACAATGAGCAGTTCTTC
CASSLIAERHNEQFF
>TRBJ1-2|TRBV2|-|once
TGTGCCAGCAGTGAAGTAAGGGGGAACTATGGCTACACCTTC
CASSEVRGNYGYTF
>TRBJ2-1|TRBV12-3/TRBV12-4|-|-
TGTGCCAGCAGTTTAGCGCTTCGGGGTCCTGACTTCTTC
CASSLALRGPDFF
>TRBJ1-3|TRBV7-4|-|once
TGTGCCAGCAGCTTGTCTCGCGCAGGGGCCACCTCTGGAAACACCATATATTTT
CASSLSRAGATSGNTIYF
>TRBJ1-1|TRBV28|TRBD1|-
TGTGCCAGCAGTACCCGACAGGGTAGGAACACTGAAGCTTTCTTT
CASSTRQGRNTEAFF
>TRBJ2-7|TRBV6-6|-|few
TGTGCCAGCAGTTATGGACAGTCCTCCTACGAGCAGTACTTC
CASSYGQSSYEQYF
>TRBJ2-1|TRBV27|-|-
TGTGCCAGCAAGTTGCTTCGGGACACTAACAATGAGCAGTTCTTC
CASKLLRDTNNEQFF
>TRBJ2-7|TRBV3-1/TRBV3-2|-|-
TGTGCCAGCAGCCAAGAATTTGTAGGGGACGAGCAGTACTTC
CASSQEFVGDEQYF
>TRBJ2-1|TRBV7-9|TRBD1|-
TGTGCCAGCAGCTTAGGGGGCCGACAGGGGTGGTTGGGTGAGCAGTTCTTC
CASSLGGRQGWLGEQFF
>TRBJ2-3|TRBV24-1|-|-
TGTGCCACCAGCCCCACAGGCACAGATACGCAGTATTTT
CATSPTGTDTQYF
>TRBJ2-7|TRBV6-1|TRBD2|-
TGTGCCAGCAGTGAAACGGCTAGCGGGGTCTACGAGCAGTACTTC
CASSETASGVYEQYF
>TRBJ2-6|TRBV7-8|-|-
TGTGCCAGCAGCTTCCAGACTGGCGGGGCCAACGTCCTGACTTTC
CASSFQTGGANVLTF
>TRBJ1-4|TRBV5-8|TRBD1|few
TGTGCCAGCAGCTTCCGACAGGGGACTAATGAAAAACTGTTTTTT
CASSFRQGTNEKLFF
>TRBJ2-7|TRBV5-4|TRBD1|-
TGTGCCAGCAGCCCCGGGACAGGGGCCTACGAGCAGTACTTC
CASSPGTGAYEQYF
>TRBJ1-5|TRBV7-9|-|-
TGTGCCAGCAGCTTAGCGCAGGGTCAGCCCCAGCATTTT
CASSLAQGQPQHF
>TRBJ1-6|TRBV2|TRBD1|few
TGTGCCAGCGGTATAATACAGGGGGCCGATAATTCACCCCTCCACTTT
CASGIIQGADNSPLHF
>TRBJ1-1|TRBV19|-|-
TGTGCCAGTAGTATACGGAGCATGAACACTGAAGCTTTCTTT
CASSIRSMNTEAFF
>TRBJ2-7|TRBV28|-|few
TGTGCCAGCAGTCCCCAGGGGAGCCCCCCATACGAGCAGTACTTC
CASSPQGSPPYEQYF
>TRBJ2-7|TRBV27|-|few
TGTGCCAGCAGCGAACAACCGACCGGGTTTCGGTCCTACGAGCAGTACTTC
CASSEQPTGFRSYEQYF
>TRBJ2-1|TRBV5-4|TRBD1|few
TGTGCCAGCAGCTCCGCCCCGGACAGGGATGGGGAGCAGTTCTTC
CASSSAPDRDGEQFF
>TRBJ2-2|TRBV7-9|-|-
TGTGCCAGCAGCCCCTGGGGCGGCGGAATCACCGGGGAGCTGTTTTTT
CASSPWGGGITGELFF
>TRBJ2-1|TRBV6-2/TRBV6-3|-|-
TGTGCCAGCAGTTCGGTGGACGGGGTCCAATCTGAGCAGTTCTTC
CASSSVDGVQSEQFF
>TRBJ1-5|TRBV4-1|TRBD1|few
TGCGCCAGCAGCCGTGACAGGGGCTCTAATCAGCCCCAGCATTTT
CASSRDRGSNQPQHF
>TRBJ1-1|TRBV4-1|-|-
TGCGCCAGCAGCCTCCCTGCAAGCGGAACTGAAGCTTTCTTT
CASSLPASGTEAFF
>TRBJ2-6|TRBV19|TRBD1|-
TGTGCCAGTAGTAGCCGGGACAGAGGGGCCTCTGGGGCCAACGTCCTGACTTTC
CASSSRDRGASGANVLTF
>TRBJ2-6|TRBV7-6|TRBD1|-
TGTGCCAGCAGCTCCGGACAGGGAGTCGGGGCCAACGTCCTGACTTTC
CASSSGQGVGANVLTF
>TRBJ1-3|TRBV19|TRBD1|-
TGTGCCAGTAGTGCCCCGGGACAGGGATCGGGAAACACCATATATTTT
CASSAPGQGSGNTIYF
>TRBJ2-7|TRBV13|-|-
TGTGCCAGCAGCCCAAACTCCTATGAGCAGTACTTC
CASSPNSYEQYF
>TRBJ2-7|TRBV27|TRBD2|-
TGTGCCAGCAGTTTCATCAGGGGTAGCGGGGCAGATGAGCAGTACTTC
CASSFIRGSGADEQYF
>TRBJ2-7|TRBV12-3/TRBV12-4|-|-
TGTGCCAGCAGCCCTTCGGGCGAGCAGTACTTC
CASSPSGEQYF
>TRBJ1-3|TRBV28|TRBD1|-
TGTGCCAGCAGTGGAATCGGACAGGGGGGAAACACCATATATTTT
CASSGIGQGGNTIYF
>TRBJ1-4|TRBV3-1/TRBV3-2|TRBD1|-
TGTGCCAGCAGCCCGACCCAGGGGGTAACTAATGAAAAACTGTTTTTT
CASSPTQGVTNEKLFF